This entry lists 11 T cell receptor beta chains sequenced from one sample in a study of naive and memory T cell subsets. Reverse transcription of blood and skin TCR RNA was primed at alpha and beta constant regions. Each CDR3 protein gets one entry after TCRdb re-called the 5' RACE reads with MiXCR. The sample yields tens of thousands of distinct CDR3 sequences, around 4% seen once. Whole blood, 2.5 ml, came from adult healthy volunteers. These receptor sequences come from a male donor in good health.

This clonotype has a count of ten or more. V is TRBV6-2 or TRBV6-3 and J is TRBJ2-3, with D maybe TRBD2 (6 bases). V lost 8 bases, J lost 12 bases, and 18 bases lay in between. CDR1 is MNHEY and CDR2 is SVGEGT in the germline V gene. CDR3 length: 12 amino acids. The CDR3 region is CASCTPPGLQYF. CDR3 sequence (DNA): TGTGCCAGCTGCACCCCCCCGGGACTTCAGTATTTT.

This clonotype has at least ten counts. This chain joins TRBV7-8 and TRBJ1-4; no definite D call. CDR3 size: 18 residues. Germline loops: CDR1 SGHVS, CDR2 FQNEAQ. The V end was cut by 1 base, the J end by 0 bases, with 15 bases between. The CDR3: CASSLGGEESSTNEKLFF. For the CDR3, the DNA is TGTGCCAGCAGCTTAGGAGGTGAAGAGTCCTCAACTAATGAAAAACTGTTTTTT.

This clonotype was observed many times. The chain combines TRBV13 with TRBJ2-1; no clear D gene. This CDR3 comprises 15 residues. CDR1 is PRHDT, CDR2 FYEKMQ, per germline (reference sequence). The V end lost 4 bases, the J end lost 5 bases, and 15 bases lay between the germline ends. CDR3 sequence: CASSYPTSRNNEQFF. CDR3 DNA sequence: TGTGCCAGCAGCTACCCTACGTCTCGTAACAATGAGCAGTTCTTC.

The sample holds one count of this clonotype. The CDR3 coding sequence is TGTGCCAGCAGCTTGGCCGGGACAGGGACTGAAAAACTGTTTTTT. Translation gives CASSLAGTGTEKLFF. This rearrangement joins TRBV5-8 to TRBJ1-4, with 9 bases aligning to TRBD1. Unmatched junction bases numbered 4, after V lost 0 bases and J lost 7 bases. Germline values: CDR1 SGHTS, CDR2 YDEGEE. The CDR3 runs to 15 residues.

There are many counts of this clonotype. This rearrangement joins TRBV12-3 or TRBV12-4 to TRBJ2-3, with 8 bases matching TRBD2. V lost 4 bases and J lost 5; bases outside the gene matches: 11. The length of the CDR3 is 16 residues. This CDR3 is CASSSLRGAGIDTQYF. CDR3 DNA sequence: TGTGCCAGCAGTTCTCTGCGGGGGGCAGGTATAGATACGCAGTATTTT.

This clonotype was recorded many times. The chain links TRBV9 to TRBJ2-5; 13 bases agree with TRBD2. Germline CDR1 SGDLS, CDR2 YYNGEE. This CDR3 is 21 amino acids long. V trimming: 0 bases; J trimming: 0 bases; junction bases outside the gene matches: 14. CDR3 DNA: TGTGCCAGCAGCGTAGCTTCCCATACTAGCGGGAGGGCCGGTTACCAAGAGACCCAGTACTTC. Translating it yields CASSVASHTSGRAGYQETQYF.

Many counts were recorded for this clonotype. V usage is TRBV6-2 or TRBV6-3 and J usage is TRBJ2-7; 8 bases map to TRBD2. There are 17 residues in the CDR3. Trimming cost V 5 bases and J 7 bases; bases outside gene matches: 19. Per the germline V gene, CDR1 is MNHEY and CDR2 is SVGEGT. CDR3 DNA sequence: TGTGCCAGCAGTAACGGCAAAACGGGACGGGGGGGAGCAGAGCAGTACTTC. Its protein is CASSNGKTGRGGAEQYF.

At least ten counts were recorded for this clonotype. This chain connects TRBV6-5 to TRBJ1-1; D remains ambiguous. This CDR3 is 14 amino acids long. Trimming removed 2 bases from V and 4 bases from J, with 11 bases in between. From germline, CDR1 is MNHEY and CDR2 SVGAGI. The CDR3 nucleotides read TGTGCCAGCAGTTACCTGGGGAGATCCACTGAAGCTTTCTTT. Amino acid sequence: CASSYLGRSTEAFF.

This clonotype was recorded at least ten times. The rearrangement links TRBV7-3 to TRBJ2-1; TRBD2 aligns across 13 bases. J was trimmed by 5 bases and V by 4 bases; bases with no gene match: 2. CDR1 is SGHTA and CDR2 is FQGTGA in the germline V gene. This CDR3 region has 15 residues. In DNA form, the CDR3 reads TGTGCCAGCAGCTCAGGACTAGCGGGAGACAATGAGCAGTTCTTC. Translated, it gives CASSSGLAGDNEQFF.

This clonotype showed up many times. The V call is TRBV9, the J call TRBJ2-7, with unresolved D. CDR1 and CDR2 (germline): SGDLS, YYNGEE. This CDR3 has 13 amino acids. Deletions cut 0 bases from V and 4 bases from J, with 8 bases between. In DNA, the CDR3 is TGTGCCAGCAGCGTAGCAGTAGGGTACGAGCAGTACTTC. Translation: CASSVAVGYEQYF.

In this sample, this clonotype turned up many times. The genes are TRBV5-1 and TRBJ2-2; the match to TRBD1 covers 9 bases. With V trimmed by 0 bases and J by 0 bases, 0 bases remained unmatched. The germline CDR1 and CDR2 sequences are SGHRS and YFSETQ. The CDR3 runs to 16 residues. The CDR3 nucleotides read TGCGCCAGCAGCTTGGGACAGGGGGCGAACACCGGGGAGCTGTTTTTT. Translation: CASSLGQGANTGELFF. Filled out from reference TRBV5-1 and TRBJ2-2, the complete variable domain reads KAGVTQTPRYLIKTRGQQVTLSCSPISGHRSVSWYQQTPGQGLQFLFEYFSETQRNKGNFPGRFSGRQFSNSRSEMNVSTLELGDSALYLCASSLGQGANTGELFFGEGSRLTVL.